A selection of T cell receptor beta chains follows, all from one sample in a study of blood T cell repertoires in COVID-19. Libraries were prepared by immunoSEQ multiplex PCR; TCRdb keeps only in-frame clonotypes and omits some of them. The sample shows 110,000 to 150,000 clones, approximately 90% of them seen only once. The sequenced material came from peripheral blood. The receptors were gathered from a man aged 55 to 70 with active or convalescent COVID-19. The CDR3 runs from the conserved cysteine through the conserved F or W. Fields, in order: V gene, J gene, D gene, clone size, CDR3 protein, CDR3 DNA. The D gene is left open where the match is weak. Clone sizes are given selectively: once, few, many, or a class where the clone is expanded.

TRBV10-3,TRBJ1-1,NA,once,CAISESRGGLTEAFF,TGTGCCATCAGTGAGTCGCGGGGGGGACTCACTGAAGCTTTCTTT
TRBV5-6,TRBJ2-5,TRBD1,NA,CASSWDRASETQYF,TGTGCCAGCAGCTGGGACAGGGCCTCGGAGACCCAGTACTTC
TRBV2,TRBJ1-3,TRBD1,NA,CATTQGGADTIYF,TGTGCCACCACACAGGGGGGCGCAGACACCATATATTTT
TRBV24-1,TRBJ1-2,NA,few,CATLTGGGGYTF,TGTGCCACCTTGACGGGGGGCGGTGGCTACACCTTC
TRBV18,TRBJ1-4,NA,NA,CASSSMSGRNGLVF,TGTGCCAGCTCGTCAATGTCCGGCAGAAACGGACTTGTTTTT
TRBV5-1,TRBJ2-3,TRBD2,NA,CASSLAGLAGGQDTQYF,TGCGCCAGCAGCTTGGCGGGACTAGCGGGGGGGCAAGATACGCAGTATTTT
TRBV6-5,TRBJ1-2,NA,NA,CASRSTDKLNYGYTF,TGTGCCAGCAGGAGTACGGACAAACTGAACTATGGCTACACCTTC
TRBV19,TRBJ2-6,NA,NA,CASSISDSLTGANVLTF,TGTGCCAGTAGTATATCGGACAGTTTGACTGGGGCCAACGTCCTGACTTTC
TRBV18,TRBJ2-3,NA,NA,CATAGWSTDTQYF,TGTGCCACCGCGGGGTGGAGCACAGATACGCAGTATTTT
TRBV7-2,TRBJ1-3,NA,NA,CASSRGHRSGNTIYF,TGTGCCAGCAGCCGCGGACACCGCTCTGGAAACACCATATATTTT
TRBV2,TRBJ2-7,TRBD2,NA,CASKLAFTYEQYF,TGTGCCAGCAAACTAGCGTTTACCTACGAGCAGTACTTC
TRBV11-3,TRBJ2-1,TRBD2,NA,CASSLGSGRADEQFF,TGTGCCAGCAGCTTAGGGAGCGGGAGGGCAGATGAGCAGTTCTTC
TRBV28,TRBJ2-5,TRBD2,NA,CASSLSSGGDQETQYF,TGTGCCAGCAGTTTATCTAGCGGGGGGGACCAAGAGACCCAGTACTTC
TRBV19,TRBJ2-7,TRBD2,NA,CASSIQGLAGDSYEQYF,TGTGCCAGTAGTATCCAGGGACTAGCGGGGGACTCCTACGAGCAGTACTTC
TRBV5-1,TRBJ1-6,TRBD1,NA,CASSAGQGTSPLHF,TGCGCCAGCAGCGCCGGACAGGGGACCTCACCCCTCCACTTT
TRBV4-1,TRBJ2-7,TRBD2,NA,CASSQETGTSGWSSYEQYF,TGCGCCAGCAGCCAAGAGACCGGGACTAGCGGCTGGAGCTCCTACGAGCAGTACTTC
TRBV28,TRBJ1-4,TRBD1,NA,CASNQGQLAGEKLFF,TGTGCCAGCAACCAGGGACAGCTAGCAGGAGAAAAACTGTTTTTT
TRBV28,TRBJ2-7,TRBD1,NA,CATALLGTGGINEQYF,TGTGCCACCGCACTTCTTGGGACAGGGGGTATTAACGAGCAGTACTTC
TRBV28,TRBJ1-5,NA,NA,CASSLESNQPQHF,TGTGCCAGCAGTTTGGAGAGCAATCAGCCCCAGCATTTT
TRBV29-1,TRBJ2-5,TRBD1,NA,CSVVPGQGALETQYF,TGCAGCGTTGTGCCTGGACAGGGGGCATTAGAGACCCAGTACTTC
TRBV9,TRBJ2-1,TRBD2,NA,CASSVVSSGRNEQFF,TGTGCCAGCAGCGTAGTATCTAGCGGGAGAAATGAGCAGTTCTTC
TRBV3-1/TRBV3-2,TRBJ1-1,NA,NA,CASSQSTGKVEAFF,TGTGCCAGCAGCCAATCTACAGGGAAGGTTGAAGCTTTCTTT
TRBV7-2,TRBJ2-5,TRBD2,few,CASSPEVGGKETQYF,TGTGCCAGCAGCCCCGAAGTGGGGGGGAAAGAGACCCAGTACTTC
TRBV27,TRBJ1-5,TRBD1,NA,CASSLSPGGPQHF,TGTGCCAGCAGTTTATCCCCAGGGGGGCCCCAGCATTTT
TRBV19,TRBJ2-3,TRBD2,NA,CASSMTSGLTDTQYF,TGTGCCAGTAGTATGACTAGCGGGCTCACAGATACGCAGTATTTT
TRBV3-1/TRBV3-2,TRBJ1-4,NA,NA,CASSGRGTTNEKLFF,TGTGCCAGCAGCGGAAGGGGTACTACTAATGAAAAACTGTTTTTT
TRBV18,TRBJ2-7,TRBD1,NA,CASSTGQGNEQYF,TGTGCCAGCTCTACGGGACAGGGGAACGAGCAGTACTTC
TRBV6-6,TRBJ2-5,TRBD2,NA,CASTTRRGGQETQYF,TGTGCCAGCACCACACGGCGGGGGGGCCAAGAGACCCAGTACTTC
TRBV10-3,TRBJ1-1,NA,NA,CAISLRNTEAFF,TGTGCCATCTCCCTTAGGAACACTGAAGCTTTCTTT
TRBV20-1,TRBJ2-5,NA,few,CSAGGEQETQYF,TGCAGTGCTGGTGGCGAGCAAGAGACCCAGTACTTC
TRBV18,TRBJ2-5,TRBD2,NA,CASSRPAGEGETQYF,TGTGCCAGCTCACGGCCAGCGGGAGAGGGAGAGACCCAGTACTTC
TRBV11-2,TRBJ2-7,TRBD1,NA,CASSIDRASEQYF,TGTGCCAGCAGCATCGACAGGGCTTCGGAGCAGTACTTC
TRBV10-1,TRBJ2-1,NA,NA,CASSETKPTDSVQTEQFF,TGCGCCAGCAGTGAGACAAAACCCACCGACAGTGTCCAGACCGAGCAGTTCTTC
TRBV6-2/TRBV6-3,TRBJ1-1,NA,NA,CASSRGSQKAFF,TGTGCCAGCAGTCGCGGGAGCCAAAAGGCTTTCTTT
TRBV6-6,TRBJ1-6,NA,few,CASNDRLGSPLHF,TGTGCCAGCAATGACAGGCTGGGTTCACCCCTCCACTTT
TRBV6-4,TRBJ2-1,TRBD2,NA,CASSSSGSGVEQFF,TGTGCCAGCAGCTCTAGCGGGAGCGGGGTTGAGCAGTTCTTC
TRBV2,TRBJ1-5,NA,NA,CASTGGLNQPQHF,TGTGCCAGCACTGGGGGCCTCAATCAGCCCCAGCATTTT
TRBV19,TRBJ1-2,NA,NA,CASTPMNRVGYTF,TGTGCCAGTACCCCCATGAACAGGGTTGGCTACACCTTC
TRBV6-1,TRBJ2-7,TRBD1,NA,CASSEARRGQGEQYF,TGTGCCAGCAGTGAAGCGCGTAGGGGGCAAGGCGAGCAGTACTTC
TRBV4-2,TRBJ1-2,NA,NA,CASSQDPRELTLNYGYTF,TGTGCCAGCAGCCAAGATCCGCGGGAGCTGACTCTTAACTATGGCTACACCTTC
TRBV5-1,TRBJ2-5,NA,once,CASSRGERYETQYF,TGCGCCAGCAGCCGGGGTGAACGTTACGAGACCCAGTACTTC
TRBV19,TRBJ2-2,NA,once,CASSRGGGTGELFF,TGTGCCAGTAGTCGAGGGGGTGGCACCGGGGAGCTGTTTTTT
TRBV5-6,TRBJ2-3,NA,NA,CASSLFQEGDTQYF,TGTGCCAGCAGCTTGTTCCAAGAGGGAGATACGCAGTATTTT
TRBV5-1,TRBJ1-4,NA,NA,CASSPWQGLTNEKLFF,TGCGCCAGCAGCCCCTGGCAGGGGCTCACTAATGAAAAACTGTTTTTT
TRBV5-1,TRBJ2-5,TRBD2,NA,CASSLRSLAGVVETQYF,TGCGCCAGCAGCTTGAGGAGCTTGGCGGGAGTGGTAGAGACCCAGTACTTC
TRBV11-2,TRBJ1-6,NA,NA,CASSLDPGANSPLHF,TGTGCCAGCAGCTTAGATCCGGGTGCGAATTCACCCCTCCACTTT
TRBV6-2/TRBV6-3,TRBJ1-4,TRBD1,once,CASSYDPGTESQKLFF,TGTGCCAGCAGTTACGACCCCGGGACAGAATCCCAAAAACTGTTTTTT
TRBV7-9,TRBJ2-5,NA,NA,CASSPRRGLGVRETQYF,TGTGCCAGCAGCCCGCGGCGGGGCCTGGGGGTGCGAGAGACCCAGTACTTC
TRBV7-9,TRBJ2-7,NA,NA,CASSLTGYEQYF,TGTGCCAGCAGCTTAACCGGGTACGAGCAGTACTTC
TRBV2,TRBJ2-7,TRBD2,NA,CASTLEAGGLGEQYF,TGTGCCAGCACCTTAGAGGCGGGAGGGCTAGGCGAGCAGTACTTC